This T cell receptor beta chain was sequenced during a study of molecular identifiers for immune sequencing clone quantification. Sorting was used to obtain naive CD8 T cells (CD8+CD4-CCR7+CD45RA+). Germline assignment: CDR1 MNHEY and CDR2 SVGAGI. V lost 0 bases to trimming and J lost 3 bases; unmatched junction nucleotides: 11. This CDR3 is 17 amino acids long. Study-level results: Clones carrying above 20 RNA copies accounted for over 97% of effector molecules, under 1% in naive cells.

A note on this clonotype: What it binds is not known.

TCRdb analysed the PCR reads with MiXCR anew, one entry per CDR3 protein. This sample has 55,000 to 75,000 distinct CDR3 sequences, with less than 20% found just once. The sequence was obtained from a human donor in good health. Some libraries in this study had Jurkat cell RNA spiked in. Sequencing was carried out using naive CD8+ T cells from blood, with Jurkat cell RNA spiked in. Subset indicated: FACS-sorted CD8+CD4-CCR7+CD45RA+ naive T cells. The chain has TRBV6-5 and TRBJ2-7; 7 nucleotides align to TRBD2. The CDR3 nucleotides are TGTGCCAGCAGTTACTCCCGGGCGAGGCGGGAGATCTACGAGCAGTACTTC. This encodes CASSYSRARREIYEQYF.